This T cell receptor (beta chain) appears in the sequencing data of a study of cytotoxic CD8 clonotypes in ibrutinib-treated CLL. Study information: Investigators reported about 25 partial and 2 complete responses; after median about 74 months, approximately 15 patients remained remitted and approximately twelve progressed. Response sampling occurred after a median approximately 12 months of treatment (range 6 to 36).

Libraries were prepared by immunoSEQ multiplex PCR; TCRdb keeps only in-frame clonotypes and omits some of them. This sample carries some 130,000 clones, 80% to 85% of them seen once, and the ten largest clones take roughly 3.5%. About this clone itself: Its antigen is not identified.

General observations from the study: At the start, clonality exceeded age-matched healthy donors and followed circulating CD8+ T-cell counts. The study found clonality rose at ibrutinib response, then fell toward baseline at progression.

Trimming took off 8 bases at V and 2 bases at J, with 16 bases between the two ends. The length of the CDR3 is 15 residues. Germline CDR1 MDHEN, CDR2 SYDVKM. The rearrangement links TRBV28 to TRBJ1-5; D possibly corresponds to TRBD1 (6 bases). This specimen was PBMCs, taken after 24 months of ibrutinib treatment. This receptor was obtained from a human donor with chronic lymphocytic leukemia. In nucleotides, the CDR3 is TGTGCCAGCGATTCCCGGGGGCATGGCAATCAGCCCCAGCATTTT. The encoded protein is CASDSRGHGNQPQHF.